This T cell receptor (beta chain) is drawn from a study of blood T cell repertoires in COVID-19. Libraries were prepared by immunoSEQ multiplex PCR; TCRdb keeps only in-frame clonotypes and omits some of them. This table holds just over 300,000 clones, 89% found once. Recruitment covered under 25 US areas and drew participants whose ages spanned roughly 18 to 90 years. Germline-derived CDR1 and CDR2 are GTSNPN and SVGIG (reference sequence). The germline V and J ends were trimmed by 4 bases and 2 bases, with 5 bases remaining between them. CDR3 length equals 11 residues. The gene calls are TRBV30 and TRBJ1-2; D uncertain. Input material: PBMCs or T cells enriched from blood (not recorded which). This TCR was sampled from a woman between 40 and 50 years old who had recovered from COVID-19. The CDR3 loop reads CAWNGNYGYTF. CDR3 DNA sequence: TGTGCCTGGAACGGGAACTATGGCTACACCTTC.